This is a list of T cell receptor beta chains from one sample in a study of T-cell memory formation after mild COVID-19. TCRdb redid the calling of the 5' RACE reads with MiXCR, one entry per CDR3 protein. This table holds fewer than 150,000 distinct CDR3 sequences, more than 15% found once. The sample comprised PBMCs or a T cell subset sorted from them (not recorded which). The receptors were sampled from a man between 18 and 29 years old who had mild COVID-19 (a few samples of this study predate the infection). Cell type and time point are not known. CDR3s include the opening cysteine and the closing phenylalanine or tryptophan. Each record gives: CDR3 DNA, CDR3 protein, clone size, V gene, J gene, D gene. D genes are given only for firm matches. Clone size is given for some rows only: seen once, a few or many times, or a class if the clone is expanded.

TGTGCCAGCAGTCCCTTTGGTAGCGGAGCCTCCTACGAGCAGTACTTC,CASSPFGSGASYEQYF,NA,TRBV6-5,TRBJ2-7,NA
TGTGCCACGCTAGGGACTAGCTCTAGCACAGATACGCAGTATTTT,CATLGTSSSTDTQYF,few,TRBV18,TRBJ2-3,TRBD2
TGTGCCAGCAGCTTAGAGGGCTGGGGCGAGACCCAGTACTTC,CASSLEGWGETQYF,NA,TRBV7-2,TRBJ2-5,NA
TGCAGTGCTAGAGATAAGGCGCAGGCGAACACCGGGGAGCTGTTTTTT,CSARDKAQANTGELFF,NA,TRBV20-1,TRBJ2-2,NA
TGTGCCAGCAGCCAGATGAGGACATCCTGGGCGGAGACCCAGTACTTC,CASSQMRTSWAETQYF,few,TRBV28,TRBJ2-5,NA
TGTGCCACCTGGACTTCTATGAACACCGGGGAGCTGTTTTTT,CATWTSMNTGELFF,NA,TRBV10-3,TRBJ2-2,NA
TGTGCCAGCAGCGATTTGTCGGGGGTGCAGTATTTT,CASSDLSGVQYF,few,TRBV9,TRBJ2-3,NA
TGTGCCAGCAGCTCCCCCGGAGGGAAGCAGTTCTTC,CASSSPGGKQFF,few,TRBV9,TRBJ2-1,NA
TGTGCCAGCCGGAGTAACGGGGAGCTGTTTTTT,CASRSNGELFF,NA,TRBV2,TRBJ2-2,NA
TGTGCCAGCAGCTCAGGAGAAACGGAGAGGGATACGCAGTATTTT,CASSSGETERDTQYF,few,TRBV3-1,TRBJ2-3,NA
TGTGCCAGCAGTTACTCGACAGAAAAAGAGACCCAGTACTTC,CASSYSTEKETQYF,few,TRBV6-2/TRBV6-3,TRBJ2-5,NA
TGTGCCAGCAGCCCATTCTCGGCGGGGGCCGGCTATGGCTACACCTTC,CASSPFSAGAGYGYTF,few,TRBV7-3,TRBJ1-2,NA
TGTGCCAGCAGCCCCCTAGGAGAGAACACTGAAGCTTTCTTT,CASSPLGENTEAFF,NA,TRBV7-3,TRBJ1-1,NA
TGTGCCATCAGTGACGACAGCACTGAAGCTTTCTTT,CAISDDSTEAFF,few,TRBV10-3,TRBJ1-1,NA
TGTGCCATCAGTGTGACAGGCTACAACACTGAAGCTTTCTTT,CAISVTGYNTEAFF,NA,TRBV10-3,TRBJ1-1,NA
TGTGCCAGTATCTTCCTGGACCGGGGGAACACTGAAGCTTTCTTT,CASIFLDRGNTEAFF,NA,TRBV19,TRBJ1-1,NA
TGCAGTGCTAGCCCGAACGGCGGGGGGACCGAAGGGACCCAGTACTTC,CSASPNGGGTEGTQYF,few,TRBV20-1,TRBJ2-5,TRBD2
TGTGCCAGCAGCCAAGACCCCATTTCGGCGGGGGCTGGGGCCAACGTCCTGACTTTC,CASSQDPISAGAGANVLTF,few,TRBV3-1,TRBJ2-6,TRBD2
TGTGCCAGTAGTATTCCTACAGGGGGCGATGGGGCCAACGTCCTGACTTTC,CASSIPTGGDGANVLTF,few,TRBV19,TRBJ2-6,TRBD1
TGTGCCAGCTCTCGAGGCACCGGGGAGCTGTTTTTT,CASSRGTGELFF,many,TRBV12-3/TRBV12-4,TRBJ2-2,NA
TGCGCCAGCAGGACTACCTTAAACTATGGCTACACCTTC,CASRTTLNYGYTF,NA,TRBV5-1,TRBJ1-2,NA
TGTGCCAGCACCGCGGGGCAGGGGGGGAACTATGGCTACACCTTC,CASTAGQGGNYGYTF,few,TRBV12-3/TRBV12-4,TRBJ1-2,TRBD1
TGTGCCAGCAGCCAAGGATTCTCCGGTTATGAAGATACGCAGTATTTT,CASSQGFSGYEDTQYF,NA,TRBV4-2,TRBJ2-3,NA